Following are 7 T cell receptor beta chains from one sample sequenced in a study of T cell responses to AZD1222 COVID-19 vaccine. Generated by immunoSEQ multiplex PCR, the TCRdb table keeps only in-frame clones and is missing some. The data contain about 130,000 clones, roughly 86% of them singletons. This material consisted of peripheral blood, taken on day 0 of AZD1222 vaccination. All receptors come from an adult in good health.

This chain links TRBV28 with TRBJ1-5; D not resolved. This CDR3 spans 12 amino acids. The V gene lost 0 bases and the J gene lost 6 bases, with 3 bases spanning the gap. Germline loops: CDR1 MDHEN, CDR2 SYDVKM. The CDR3 protein is CASSLWGQPQHF. The CDR3 nucleotides read TGTGCCAGCAGTTTATGGGGTCAGCCCCAGCATTTT. The full variable domain, with the rest looked up from reference TRBV28 and TRBJ1-5, is DVKVTQSSRYLVKRTGEKVFLECVQDMDHENMFWYRQDPGLGLRLIYFSYDVKMKEKGDIPEGYSVSREKKERFSLILESASTNQTSMYLCASSLWGQPQHFGDGTRLSIL.

This clone was observed a few times. CDR3 in amino acids: CASTLAESAGASTDTQYF. As DNA, the CDR3 is TGTGCCAGCACCCTCGCTGAATCTGCGGGGGCTAGCACAGATACGCAGTATTTT. This rearrangement joins TRBV4-2 to TRBJ2-3; D is possibly TRBD2 (7 bases). Germline V gene data show CDR1 as LGHNA and CDR2 as YNFKEQ. Trimming stripped 7 bases from V and 0 bases from J, with 23 bases between. The length of the CDR3 is 18 residues.

This chain uses TRBV2 with TRBJ1-1, with D maybe TRBD1 (5 bases). Trimming took off 5 bases at V and 4 bases at J, with 20 bases between the two ends. This CDR3 region has 16 residues. Germline assignment: CDR1 SNHLY and CDR2 FYNNEI. The CDR3, as DNA: TGTGCCAGCAGTCCACTATCGATCATGGGGGGCACTGAAGCTTTCTTT. This gives the protein CASSPLSIMGGTEAFF.

The chain combines TRBV6-2 or TRBV6-3 with TRBJ2-1; 12 nucleotides match TRBD2. CDR1 is MNHEY, CDR2 SVGEGT, per germline. With 6 bases clipped from V and 9 bases from J, the junction kept 9 bases outside the gene matches. The CDR3 spans 15 residues. CDR3 loop: CASSGLAGYGSEQFF. CDR3 sequence (DNA): TGTGCCAGCAGCGGACTAGCGGGATACGGGAGTGAGCAGTTCTTC.

In its sample, this clone was seen once. The genes are TRBV27 and TRBJ2-5; TRBD2 matches at 8 bases. The germline CDR1 and CDR2 sequences are MNHEY and SMNVEV (reference sequence). The length of the CDR3 is 16 residues. The ends lost 4 bases at V and 0 bases at J; junction bases unmatched: 7. DNA of the CDR3: TGTGCCAGCAGTTACCACCCAGCGGGAGACCAAGAGACCCAGTACTTC. It specifies CASSYHPAGDQETQYF.

The J gene is TRBJ2-1, the V gene TRBV2; 9 bases map to TRBD1. Germline V gene lookup returns CDR1 SNHLY and CDR2 FYNNEI. This CDR3 spans 14 amino acids. Trimming took 9 bases from V and 1 from J; bases not matched to a gene: 4. Here the CDR3 reads CASTGGASYNEQFF. The CDR3 DNA is TGTGCCAGTACAGGGGGCGCTTCCTACAATGAGCAGTTCTTC.

The chain combines TRBV20-1 with TRBJ2-1; TRBD2 matches 7 bases. The V gene end was trimmed by 5 bases and the J gene end by 7 bases; junction bases not matched to a gene: 2. Germline CDR1 is DFQATT and CDR2 is SNEGSKA (reference sequence). This CDR3 region has 11 residues. The CDR3 region is CSAGRENEQFF. Here the CDR3 DNA reads TGCAGTGCTGGGCGGGAGAATGAGCAGTTCTTC.